This entry describes one TCR beta chain. The record originates from a study of cytotoxic CD8 clonotypes in ibrutinib-treated CLL. Study as a whole: Responses comprised about 24 partial and 2 complete; at median roughly 66 months, about 14 remained remitted and about twelve progressed. Following a median roughly 12 months of treatment, with a range of 6 to 36, response samples were taken. Productive templates averaged approximately 250,000 per sample, and productive rearrangements 85,000 to 95,000.

The V and J ends lost 4 bases and 7 bases respectively, with 8 bases between them. The CDR3 extends over 11 amino acids. Germline V gene sequence: CDR1 SNHLY, CDR2 FYNNEI. Clones were sequenced by immunoSEQ multiplex PCR, and TCRdb holds only the in-frame ones, with some missing. The table lists about 140,000 clones, 60% to 80% of them singletons. The TCR originated in a human donor with chronic lymphocytic leukemia. This chain links TRBV2 with TRBJ2-7; the D is unclear. Sequencing was performed on PBMCs, taken after 12 months of ibrutinib treatment. CDR3 nucleotides: TGTGCCAGCAGTGTACTGGGGGAGCAGTACTTC. Translated, it gives CASSVLGEQYF.